Listed below are T cell receptor beta chains from one sample, sequenced in a study of cytomegalovirus exposure and HLA in healthy donors. The assay was immunoSEQ multiplex PCR, and TCRdb's table has in-frame clones only and misses some. Here the sample spans 150,000 to 200,000 clones, around nine tenths being singletons. Source material: PBMCs. These receptor sequences come from a woman under 30 in good health and CMV-seronegative. CDR3s include the opening cysteine and the closing phenylalanine or tryptophan. A D gene is named only where the DNA matches it firmly. The size of a clone is reported for some rows only, either as once, few or many, or as a class for expanded clones.

CASSLFLQGANEKLFF	TGTGCCAGCAGCTTGTTCTTACAGGGGGCGAATGAAAAACTGTTTTTT	TRBD1	TRBV5-6	TRBJ1-4	.
CASSEDRGTVNTGELFF	TGTGCCAGCAGCGAGGACAGGGGGACGGTTAACACCGGGGAGCTGTTTTTT	TRBD1	TRBV5-4	TRBJ2-2	.
CASSTTGSSYNEQFF	TGTGCCAGTAGTACGACAGGAAGCTCCTACAATGAGCAGTTCTTC	.	TRBV19	TRBJ2-1	.
CASSLEVALSYEQYF	TGTGCCAGCAGCTTAGAAGTAGCGCTGTCCTACGAGCAGTACTTC	.	TRBV7-2	TRBJ2-7	.
CASSAPGQSKPQHF	TGTGCCAGCAGTGCCCCGGGACAGAGCAAGCCCCAGCATTTT	TRBD1	TRBV28	TRBJ1-5	.
CASSNYRDSHEYGRDTQYF	TGTGCCAGCAGCAACTACCGGGACTCGCACGAGTATGGCCGAGATACGCAGTATTTT	.	TRBV7-9	TRBJ2-3	.
CASSLMGGVGNTIYF	TGTGCCAGCAGCTTAATGGGCGGGGTTGGAAACACCATATATTTT	.	TRBV7-2	TRBJ1-3	.
CASSEEMVSVEYGYTF	TGTGCCAGCAGTGAAGAGATGGTGTCGGTCGAATATGGCTACACCTTC	.	TRBV6-1	TRBJ1-2	few
CASSVGGNYGYTF	TGTGCCAGCAGCGTAGGAGGGAACTATGGCTACACCTTC	.	TRBV9	TRBJ1-2	.
CASSFVRGTQETQYF	TGTGCCAGCAGCTTCGTCAGGGGGACGCAAGAGACCCAGTACTTC	TRBD1	TRBV7-9	TRBJ2-5	few
CASSDPQGADPSYEQYF	TGTGCCAGCAGTGACCCACAGGGGGCTGACCCTTCCTACGAGCAGTACTTC	TRBD1	TRBV6-1	TRBJ2-7	.
CASSVAHHTDTQYF	TGTGCCAGCAGCGTAGCACACCACACAGATACGCAGTATTTT	.	TRBV9	TRBJ2-3	.
CASSIPRGQHRETQYF	TGTGCCAGTAGTATTCCGCGGGGTCAACACAGGGAGACCCAGTACTTC	.	TRBV19	TRBJ2-5	.
CATTGQGSYEQYF	TGTGCCACCACCGGACAGGGCTCCTACGAGCAGTACTTC	TRBD1	TRBV6-6	TRBJ2-7	.
CASSLAGQTQETQYF	TGTGCCAGCAGCTTAGCTGGACAGACCCAAGAGACCCAGTACTTC	.	TRBV7-2	TRBJ2-5	.
CASSPRTGYTGELFF	TGTGCCAGCAGTCCCCGGACAGGGTATACCGGGGAGCTGTTTTTT	TRBD1	TRBV27	TRBJ2-2	.
CASSLEGASSYNEQFF	TGTGCCAGCAGCTTGGAAGGGGCGAGCTCCTACAATGAGCAGTTCTTC	.	TRBV5-6	TRBJ2-1	.
CASSPTSGTYNEQFF	TGTGCCAGCAGCCCGACTAGCGGGACTTACAATGAGCAGTTCTTC	TRBD2	TRBV5-4	TRBJ2-1	.
CASLQSGVGEQYF	TGTGCCAGCTTACAATCAGGGGTGGGCGAGCAGTACTTC	.	TRBV6-1	TRBJ2-7	.
CASSPLRGQVVSGANVLTF	TGCGCCAGCAGCCCACTCCGCGGGCAGGTCGTCTCTGGGGCCAACGTCCTGACTTTC	.	TRBV4-1	TRBJ2-6	.
CASRDRVRGGYTF	TGTGCCAGCAGGGACAGGGTAAGAGGTGGCTACACCTTC	TRBD1	TRBV2	TRBJ1-2	.
CASGVGSQYF	TGTGCCTCGGGGGTGGGAAGCCAGTACTTC	.	TRBV30	TRBJ2-5	once
CASSLVSGYTGELFF	TGTGCCAGCAGCTTAGTTAGCGGGTACACCGGGGAGCTGTTTTTT	TRBD2	TRBV11-2	TRBJ2-2	.
CASSRAREVDTEAFF	TGCGCCAGCAGCCGAGCCAGGGAGGTCGACACTGAAGCTTTCTTT	.	TRBV4-1	TRBJ1-1	.
CASSFLRDSSYEQYF	TGTGCCAGCAGTTTCCTCCGGGACAGCTCCTACGAGCAGTACTTC	TRBD1	TRBV6-6	TRBJ2-7	.
CASSLGIGGNTEAFF	TGCGCCAGCAGCTTGGGAATCGGGGGAAACACTGAAGCTTTCTTT	.	TRBV5-1	TRBJ1-1	.
CASSFSRTGLGEKLFF	TGTGCCAGCAGTTTTTCCCGCACAGGGCTAGGGGAAAAACTGTTTTTT	.	TRBV27	TRBJ1-4	.
CASSLAAQETQYF	TGTGCCAGCAGCTTAGCAGCCCAAGAGACCCAGTACTTC	.	TRBV7-2	TRBJ2-5	.
CASSLDAGGRDTQYF	TGCGCCAGCAGCTTGGACGCAGGAGGGAGAGATACGCAGTATTTT	.	TRBV5-1	TRBJ2-3	.
CASKDRGRVNTEAFF	TGTGCCAGCAAGGACAGGGGGCGAGTGAATACTGAAGCTTTCTTT	TRBD1	TRBV2	TRBJ1-1	few
CASSLGQGRGNTIYF	TGTGCCAGCAGCTTGGGGCAGGGCCGGGGAAACACCATATATTTT	.	TRBV7-8	TRBJ1-3	.
CASRAGGGRGETQYF	TGTGCCAGTAGAGCCGGGGGGGGGCGGGGAGAGACCCAGTACTTC	TRBD2	TRBV19	TRBJ2-5	.
CASSESRGWSEAFF	TGTGCCAGCAGTGAAAGCAGGGGGTGGTCTGAAGCTTTCTTT	TRBD1	TRBV6-1	TRBJ1-1	.
CASSPRRGANTGNTIYF	TGTGCCAGCAGCCCCCGACGGGGAGCTAATACTGGAAACACCATATATTTT	.	TRBV11-2	TRBJ1-3	few
CASSLDRNNYGYTF	TGTGCCAGCAGCTTGGACAGAAACAACTATGGCTACACCTTC	.	TRBV5-4	TRBJ1-2	.
CASSPSGGENTEAFF	TGCGCCAGCAGCCCCTCTGGGGGGGAGAACACTGAAGCTTTCTTT	.	TRBV5-1	TRBJ1-1	.
CASSSLDRASYEQYF	TGTGCCAGCAGCTCCTTGGACAGGGCCTCCTACGAGCAGTACTTC	TRBD1	TRBV5-6	TRBJ2-7	.
CASGKPGLNYEQYF	TGTGCCAGCGGGAAGCCGGGACTAAACTACGAGCAGTACTTC	TRBD2	TRBV11-3	TRBJ2-7	.
CASSQDPGRLNQPQHF	TGCGCCAGCAGCCAAGATCCAGGGCGGCTCAATCAGCCCCAGCATTTT	.	TRBV4-1	TRBJ1-5	once
CAWREAAAHTF	TGTGCCTGGAGGGAAGCGGCAGCGCACACCTTC	.	TRBV30	TRBJ1-2	.
CASSDGTNQPQHF	TGTGCCAGCAGTGACGGGACAAATCAGCCCCAGCATTTT	.	TRBV6-5	TRBJ1-5	once
CASSLLSRNTGELFF	TGCGCCAGCAGCTTGCTGTCTAGGAACACCGGGGAGCTGTTTTTT	.	TRBV5-1	TRBJ2-2	.
CASSPSGTWTGELFF	TGTGCCAGCAGCCCTAGCGGGACATGGACCGGGGAGCTGTTTTTT	TRBD2	TRBV11-3	TRBJ2-2	few
CASSLGGGGEAFF	TGCGCCAGCAGCTTGGGAGGCGGAGGTGAAGCTTTCTTT	.	TRBV5-1	TRBJ1-1	few
CASSTGTGFYEQYF	TGTGCCAGCAGCACCGGGACAGGGTTCTACGAGCAGTACTTC	TRBD1	TRBV28	TRBJ2-7	.
CSSSLGRVLSEAFF	TGTTCCAGCAGCTTGGGCCGCGTATTGAGTGAAGCTTTCTTT	.	TRBV7-9	TRBJ1-1	.
CASSFRGRTYEQYF	TGCGCCAGCAGCTTCCGGGGGAGGACCTACGAGCAGTACTTC	.	TRBV5-1	TRBJ2-7	few
CASSLGAGGSNYGYTF	TGTGCCAGCAGCTTAGGTGCAGGGGGTTCTAACTATGGCTACACCTTC	TRBD1	TRBV7-9	TRBJ1-2	.
CASSPTGMNTEAFF	TGTGCCAGCAGCCCGACAGGTATGAACACTGAAGCTTTCTTT	.	TRBV11-2	TRBJ1-1	.
CASSYSAASQFYEQYF	TGTGCCAGCAGTTACTCTGCAGCGAGTCAATTCTACGAGCAGTACTTC	.	TRBV6-6	TRBJ2-7	.
CASSGTPAEQYF	TGTGCCAGCAGCGGGACTCCTGCAGAGCAGTACTTC	.	TRBV6-5	TRBJ2-7	.